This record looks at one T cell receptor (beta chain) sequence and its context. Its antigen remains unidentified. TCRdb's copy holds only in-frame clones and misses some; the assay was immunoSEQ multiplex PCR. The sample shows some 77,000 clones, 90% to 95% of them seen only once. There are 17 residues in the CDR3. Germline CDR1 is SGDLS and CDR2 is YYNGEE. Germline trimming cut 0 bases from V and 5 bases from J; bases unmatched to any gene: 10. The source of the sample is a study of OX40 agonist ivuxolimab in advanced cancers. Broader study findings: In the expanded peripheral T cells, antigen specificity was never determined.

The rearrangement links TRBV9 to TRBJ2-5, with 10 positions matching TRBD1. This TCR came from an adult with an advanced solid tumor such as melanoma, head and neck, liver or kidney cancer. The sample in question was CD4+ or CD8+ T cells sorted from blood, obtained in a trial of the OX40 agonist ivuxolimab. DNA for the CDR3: TGTGCCAGCAGCGTAGCTTTTGACAGGGGGCAAGGCGAGACCCAGTACTTC. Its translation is CASSVAFDRGQGETQYF.